The present entry profiles one T cell receptor beta chain with its context. V shed 1 base and J 3 bases; nucleotides not matched to a gene: 6. This CDR3 is 16 amino acids long. In germline, CDR1 is SGHVS, CDR2 FNYEAQ. Sequenced by immunoSEQ multiplex PCR; TCRdb stores in-frame clones only, minus some. The repertoire consists of roughly 36,000 clones, with roughly 85% occurring once and the leading ten covering over 20%. This sample was included in a study of OX40 agonist ivuxolimab in advanced cancers. This sequence joins TRBV7-6 and TRBJ2-1, with TRBD2 matching 7 bases. The sequence came from an adult with an advanced solid tumor such as melanoma, head and neck, liver or kidney cancer. The sample consisted of CD4+ or CD8+ T cells sorted from blood, taken in a trial of the OX40 agonist ivuxolimab. The chain's CDR3 is CASSLEASGYYNEQFF. As DNA, the CDR3 is TGTGCCAGCAGCTTAGAGGCTAGCGGCTACTACAATGAGCAGTTCTTC.